Presented here are 2 T cell receptor beta chains from one specimen sequenced in a study of blood T cell repertoires in COVID-19. Assay used: immunoSEQ multiplex PCR; TCRdb lists only in-frame clones, some missing. The sample holds a few hundred thousand clones, about 80% seen once. The sample taken for sequencing was peripheral blood. The receptors here all came from a person between 65 and 79 years old with COVID-19, enrolled during active disease.

The sample holds a few counts of this clone. The V gene is TRBV28, the J gene TRBJ2-1, with D tentatively TRBD2 (6 bases). Germline assignment: CDR1 MDHEN and CDR2 SYDVKM. With 5 bases removed from V and 9 bases from J, the gap between germline ends came to 17 bases. This CDR3 is built from 14 residues. The CDR3 nucleotides are TGTGCCAGCAGTCTGGGACTTAAAAGGTCTGAGCAGTTCTTC. This sequence encodes CASSLGLKRSEQFF.

The chain is built from TRBV28 and TRBJ2-1; perhaps TRBD1 as D (6 bases). Germline V gene data show CDR1 as MDHEN and CDR2 as SYDVKM. The V end was cut by 5 bases, the J end by 7 bases, with 18 bases between. This CDR3 has 15 residues. CDR3 in amino acids: CASSPPGQGNNEQFF. As DNA, the CDR3 is TGTGCCAGCAGTCCGCCGGGACAAGGGAATAATGAGCAGTTCTTC. The full variable domain, completed using reference TRBV28 and TRBJ2-1, is DVKVTQSSRYLVKRTGEKVFLECVQDMDHENMFWYRQDPGLGLRLIYFSYDVKMKEKGDIPEGYSVSREKKERFSLILESASTNQTSMYLCASSPPGQGNNEQFFGPGTRLTVL.